The T cell receptor beta chain described here comes from a study of blood T cell repertoires in COVID-19. Study-wide context: Samples of COVID-19 (acute and convalescent) were obtained from the United States, Italy and Spain. T cells, B-cell-depleted T cells, or PBMCs provided the cDNA or gDNA that served as material.

As originally analysed: Amplification from reference gene primers served as the basis for estimated nucleated cell counts. Profiling relied on immunoSEQ multiplex PCR, and the TCRdb table lists in-frame clones only, not all of them. Clone size and the V and J calls come from that table; the DNA yielded D and trimming. Found here are tens of thousands of clones, about 92% of them singletons; the top ten hold around 3.1%. The CDR3 consists of 15 residues. With 5 bases removed from V and 0 bases from J, the gap between germline ends came to 11 bases. The germline gives CDR1 SNHLY, CDR2 FYNNEI. The genes are TRBV2 and TRBJ1-5, with D perhaps TRBD1 (6 bases). The sequencing sample was made of peripheral blood. The clonotype comes from a human donor in a cohort sampled during active COVID-19. As DNA, the CDR3 is TGTGCCAGCAGTAAACGGACAGATAGCAATCAGCCCCAGCATTTT. It is translated as CASSKRTDSNQPQHF.